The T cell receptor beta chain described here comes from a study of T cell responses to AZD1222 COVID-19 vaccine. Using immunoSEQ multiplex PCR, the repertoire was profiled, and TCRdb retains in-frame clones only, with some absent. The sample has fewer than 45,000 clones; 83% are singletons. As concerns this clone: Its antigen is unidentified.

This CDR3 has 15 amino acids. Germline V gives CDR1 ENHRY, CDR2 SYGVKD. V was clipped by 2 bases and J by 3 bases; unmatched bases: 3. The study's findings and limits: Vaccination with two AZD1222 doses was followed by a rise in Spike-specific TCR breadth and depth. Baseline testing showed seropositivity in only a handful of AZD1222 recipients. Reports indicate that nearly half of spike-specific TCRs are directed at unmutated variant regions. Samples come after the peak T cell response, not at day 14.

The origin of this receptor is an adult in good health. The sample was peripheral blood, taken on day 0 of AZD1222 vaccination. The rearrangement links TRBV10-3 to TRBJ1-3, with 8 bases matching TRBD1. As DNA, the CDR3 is TGTGCCATCAGTGAGGGCAGGGGGCATGGAAACACCATATATTTT. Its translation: CAISEGRGHGNTIYF.